Sequencing of this T cell receptor (beta chain) was carried out in a study of T cell responses to AZD1222 COVID-19 vaccine (dated by TCRdb to the early 2020s). Turning to the overall study: TCR sequencing covered roughly 230 trial participants: 200 to 210 given two doses of AZD1222 and approximately 26 given two doses of MenACWY control vaccine. Trial participants were enrolled by age into subgroups of 18-55, 56-69 and 70-plus years, and roughly 160, 29 and 62 TCR-sequenced participants, respectively, were included in these subgroups. General findings and caveats noted by the study authors: In the small 56-69-year group, the increase in depth fell short of significance, most likely because of low power. Only five or six AZD1222 recipients were SARS-CoV-2 seropositive at baseline, limiting conclusions about previously exposed vaccinees. After two AZD1222 doses, both the breadth and the depth of spike-specific TCRs were significantly higher than at day 0 and than in MenACWY recipients. Because no day 14 peak-response samples were available, repertoires were characterized only after the peak T cell response. Participants were mostly white British and included more females than males, and it was suggested by the authors that clonal diversity may have been underestimated. Epitopes outside the regions mutated in the B.1.351 and B.1.1.7 variants were reportedly recognized by nearly half of the unique spike-specific TCRs. Vaccine-associated CD4 TCRs spanned the whole spike protein, with dominant responses in regions 160-218 and 743-854.

Concerning this clone itself: It has no known antigen specificity. Base qualities were left out, and no much larger clone turns up one base away.

Its CDR3 holds 16 amino acids, cysteine through phenylalanine. The entry retains the CDR3 DNA only, 48 bases that are in frame from base 1. After removal of 6 bases from V and 5 bases from J, the junction retains 14 bases not matched to a gene. The germline V gene sets CDR1 to MNHEY and CDR2 to SVGEGT. The CDR3 regions of human TCRbeta chains were subjected to immunosequencing. In the authors' own workflow: TCRs in the repertoires were matched against a reference library of SARS-CoV-2-specific TCRs that had been generated with the MIRA antigen-specificity platform. Breadth was defined as the fraction of unique TCRs that were SARS-CoV-2-associated. Depth was defined as the fraction of total T cells that were SARS-CoV-2-associated. Using the MIRA data, every spike-specific TCR was mapped to the spike region that the TCR reacted to and assigned to either a CD4 or a CD8 class. Log10-transformed breadth and depth values were compared by one-way ANOVA with Sidak's multiple comparisons tests. TCRdb's version of the immuneACCESS table is confined to in-frame rearrangements and falls short of the full clone set. An unresolved V gene accounts for under half of the shortfall where checked; the remainder is of unknown origin. V, J and clone size were drawn from that table, and D and trimming were deduced from the DNA. For this sample there are around 88,000 clones; roughly nine tenths appear just once. The ten largest make up about 2.6% of the sample.

In light of the paper, this sample's time point label describes: baseline before first vaccination. This sample's treatment or condition label indicates: meningococcal conjugate vaccine given as trial control. The vaccinee samples were drawn from two UK trials, COV001 and COV002, one of which was a single-blind randomized controlled phase 2/3 trial testing AZD1222 (ChAdOx1 nCoV-19) in healthy adults. Trial participant PBMC samples were collected at day 0 and day 28 after the second dose for TCRbeta chain sequencing. The chain is assembled from TRBV6-2 or TRBV6-3 and TRBJ2-5; 8 central nucleotides agree with TRBD1. This specimen consisted of peripheral blood, obtained on day 0 of MenACWY control vaccination. This TCR came from an adult in good health. The DNA reads TGTGCCAGCAGCGAACCTACGGGACAGGCTTGGGAGACCCAGTACTTC. This sequence encodes CASSEPTGQAWETQYF.